This record looks at one T cell receptor beta chain sequence and its context. What it binds is not known. These data come from a study of PD-L1 blockade in urothelial cancer. Study-level background: Treatment start was followed by blood analysis at 3 weeks (second dose) and again at 6 weeks.

Time point indicated: peripheral blood 6 weeks after treatment start. Findings and limits, study-wide: In blood at 3 weeks, tumor-associated clones expanded more among patients with durable benefit.

Profiled with immunoSEQ multiplex PCR; TCRdb holds only in-frame clones, not every one. Here the sample spans more than 90,000 clones, 70% to 90% being singletons. Germline values: CDR1 SGHAT, CDR2 FQNNGV. The CDR3 runs 19 residues. V trimming: 0 bases; J trimming: 2 bases; junction bases outside the gene matches: 9. The sequence was obtained from a man between 65 and 79 years old with urothelial cancer. The source material was PBMCs, sampled around atezolizumab (anti-PD-L1) treatment. The J gene is TRBJ1-4, the V gene TRBV11-2, with 10 bases matching TRBD1. Here the CDR3 reads CASSLDGRDRGSTNEKLFF. CDR3 DNA sequence: TGTGCCAGCAGCTTAGATGGTCGGGACAGGGGTTCCACTAATGAAAAACTGTTTTTT.